This TCR beta chain comes out of a study of circulating CD8 cells and anti-PD-1 response in melanoma. By sample share, this clonotype is large. Its matching antigen is unknown. Study results and limitations: Previously treated and treatment-naive patients were pooled together.

Using roughly 16 ng of total RNA, TCR libraries were made with the QIAseq Immune Repertoire TCR panel. Each CDR3 protein is one row after TCRdb ran MiXCR on the reads. The sample records about 350 distinct CDR3 sequences, 9% to 9.5% being singletons. Four subsets defined by PD-1 and/or TIGIT were sorted from live CD3+CD8+TCRalphabeta+ cells. Trimming shortened V by 3 bases and J by 4 bases, and 16 bases separated the two germline ends. There are 15 residues in the CDR3. Germline V gene data show CDR1 as DFQATT and CDR2 as SNEGSKA (reference sequence). The chain combines TRBV20-1 with TRBJ2-1; tentative D call: TRBD1 (5 bases). This receptor was obtained from a human donor with melanoma. The sequencing used CD8+ T cells from PBMCs, collected at baseline or after one month of anti-PD-1 therapy (not recorded which). The CDR3 loop is CSASPTRAAYNEQFF. DNA for the CDR3: TGCAGTGCTAGCCCCACCAGGGCAGCATACAATGAGCAGTTCTTC.